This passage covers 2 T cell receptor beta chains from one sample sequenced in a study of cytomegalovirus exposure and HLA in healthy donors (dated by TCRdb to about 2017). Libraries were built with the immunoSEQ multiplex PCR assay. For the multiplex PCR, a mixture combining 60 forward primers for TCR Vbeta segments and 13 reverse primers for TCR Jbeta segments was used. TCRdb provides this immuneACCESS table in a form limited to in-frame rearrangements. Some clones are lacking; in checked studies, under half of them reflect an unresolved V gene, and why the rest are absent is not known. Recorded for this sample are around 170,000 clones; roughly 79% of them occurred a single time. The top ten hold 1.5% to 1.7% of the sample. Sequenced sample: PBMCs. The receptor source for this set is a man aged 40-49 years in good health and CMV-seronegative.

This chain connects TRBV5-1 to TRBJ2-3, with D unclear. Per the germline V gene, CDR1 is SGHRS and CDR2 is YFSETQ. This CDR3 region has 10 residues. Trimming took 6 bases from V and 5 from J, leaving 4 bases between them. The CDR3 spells CASTGDTQYF. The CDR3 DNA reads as TGCGCCAGCACCGGAGATACGCAGTATTTT.

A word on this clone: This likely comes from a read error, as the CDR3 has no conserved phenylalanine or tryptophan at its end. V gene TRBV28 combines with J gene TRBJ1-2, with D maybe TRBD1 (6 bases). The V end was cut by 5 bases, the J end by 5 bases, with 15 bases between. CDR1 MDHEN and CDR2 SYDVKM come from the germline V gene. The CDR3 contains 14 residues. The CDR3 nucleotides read TGTGCCAGCAGTCGGACAGCAGTAGTTTATGGCTACACCCTC. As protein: CASSRTAVVYGYTL.